There are many counts of the clone carrying this T cell receptor (beta chain). Its antigen is unknown. In patients chosen for sequencing, flow cytometry had shown CD8+CD57+ cell expansion. Untreated patients provided the blood samples, with no therapy given before sampling. These data belong to a study of CD8+CD57+ T cells in acquired aplastic anemia. Across the whole study: When averaged, DNA from sorted CD4+ and CD8+ cells came to approximately 3.2 ug. Findings of the study overall: Overlapping CD8+ CDR3 repertoires of patients and controls contained 25 to 35 shared sequences.

Genomic DNA provided the template from which TCR beta VDJ and CDR3 profiles were obtained. TCRdb re-called the reads through MiXCR, storing one row per CDR3 protein. This table has over 150,000 distinct CDR3 sequences, 50% to 65% appearing once. Germline V gene lookup returns CDR1 LNHDA and CDR2 SQIVND (reference sequence). Deletions cut 5 bases from V and 5 bases from J, with 16 bases between. This CDR3 comprises 15 residues. This receptor was identified in a human donor with aplastic anemia. The J gene is TRBJ2-1, the V gene TRBV19; D is undetermined. The sample taken for sequencing was sorted CD4+, CD8+, or CD8+CD57+ T cells (not recorded which) from PBMCs. In nucleotides, the CDR3 is TGTGCCAGTAGTCCCTCCCCCACCCCACACAATGAGCAGTTCTTC. It is translated as CASSPSPTPHNEQFF.